This T cell receptor beta chain was profiled in a study of CD8 T cells in Susac syndrome (dated by TCRdb to the late 2010s). General notes on the study: Repertoire sequencing was used to test whether CD8+ T cell activation and differentiation in Susac syndrome was antigen driven.

What the study reported, not specific to this receptor: The number of individuals in the TCR sequencing and HLA analysis was acknowledged as relatively small.

Peripheral blood CD8+ and CD4+ T cells from healthy donors, Susac syndrome patients and multiple sclerosis patients were profiled using high-throughput TCR beta sequencing. The multiple sclerosis controls were treatment-naive patients who had stable or active relapsing-remitting disease and met the revised McDonald criteria. Bulk CD8+ and CD4+ T cells were purified magnetically by negative isolation, whereas CD8+ TEMRA cells were enriched by FACS. Blood was collected in EDTA tubes and processed within 24 hours, with PBMCs isolated through density gradient centrifugation. PBMCs intended for TCR sequencing were cryopreserved in liquid nitrogen and thawed later in a water bath at 37 degrees C. Purity of sorted or isolated CD4+, CD8+ and CD8+ TEMRA cells was at least 90%. RNA was extracted using the RNeasy kit, and roughly 0.5 to 1 microgram was reverse transcribed with random hexamers. The immunoSEQ multiplex PCR assay, which covers 54 Vbeta and 13 Jbeta segments, was used to amplify TCR beta CDR3 regions. PCR amplification bias was corrected using a synthetic template baseline for primer optimization and computational correction. As for how the authors treated the data: Only productive sequences were kept, with reads annotated to V, D and J genes according to IMGT and analyzed in immunoSEQ Analyzer. To calculate clonality, Shannon entropy was normalized by log2 of the number of productive unique sequences and then subtracted from one. For each patient and control, public and private clones were evaluated within the 100 most prevalent clones. Clones were defined as Susac-specific if absent from the healthy and MS cohorts, from around 1,100 published viral clones and from other ImmuneACCESS disease sequences. TCRdb's own reprocessing of the public reads used fastp at Q25 and MiXCR and kept productive beta chains. All rows with the same CDR3 protein become a single entry with the most common DNA and genes. The V and J calls shown here were made by TCRdb, not taken from the authors' results. The sample table contains roughly 170,000 distinct CDR3 sequences; only one count was recorded for roughly 92% of them. The ten biggest clones cover around 0.097% of the sample.

Inclusive of the bounding cysteine and phenylalanine, the CDR3 is 15 residues long. Only the CDR3 DNA is retained, 45 bases long and in frame from the first base. The junction shows trimming of 4 bases on V and 2 bases on J, plus 13 bases between the germline ends. Looking up the germline V gene yields CDR1 MDHEN and CDR2 SYDVKM. In regard to this clonotype: It lacks a known antigen. No clone much larger than this one lies a single base away; base qualities are absent.

The sample comprised CD4+ T cells from PBMCs. The sequence is built from TRBV28 and TRBJ2-3, and the D gene may be TRBD2, 6 bases matching. The TCR was taken from a human donor with multiple sclerosis. The CDR3 region: CASSSSGTPTDTQYF. Read as DNA, the sequence is TGTGCCAGCAGTTCCTCCGGGACTCCCACAGATACGCAGTATTTT.